This T cell receptor (beta chain) comes out of a study of cytomegalovirus exposure and HLA in healthy donors. Between the trimmed V and J ends, which lost 1 base and 2 bases, there was a span of 11 bases. Germline V gives CDR1 SEHNR, CDR2 FQNEAQ (reference sequence). The CDR3 has 15 amino acids. Study-wide results and caveats: Most TCR sequences proved rare, with some public TCRs found in many donors.

Measured with immunoSEQ multiplex PCR; TCRdb has only the in-frame clones, and not every one. The sample has 150,000 to 200,000 clones; roughly 86% are singletons. This clone was observed once. As yet, its antigen is unknown. Sequencing was carried out using PBMCs. The origin of this receptor is a man younger than 45 in good health and CMV-seropositive. The chain has TRBV7-9 and TRBJ1-1; D not certain. CDR3 region: CASSLDYLGNTEAFF. The CDR3 bases are TGTGCCAGCAGCTTAGATTATCTTGGAAACACTGAAGCTTTCTTT.